These 15 T cell receptor beta chains share one sample of origin, sequenced in a study of T-cell memory formation after mild COVID-19. MiXCR, applied by TCRdb to the 5' RACE reads, yields one record per CDR3 protein. The table lists about 130,000 distinct CDR3 sequences, 16% of them singletons. The specimen sequenced was PBMCs or a T cell subset sorted from them (not recorded which). The receptors derive from an adult woman who had mild COVID-19 (a few samples of this study predate the infection). Cell type and time point are not known.

This clonotype occurred a few times. The chain is built from TRBV5-1 and TRBJ2-2; possible D gene TRBD1, 5 bases. The CDR3 sequence is 15 residues long. V was clipped by 0 bases and J by 2 bases, with 8 bases between them. In germline, CDR1 is SGHRS, CDR2 YFSETQ. The CDR3 bases are TGCGCCAGCAGCTTGGATCAGGGAAACACCGGGGAGCTGTTTTTT. Amino acids: CASSLDQGNTGELFF.

The rearrangement links TRBV2 to TRBJ2-5, with no clear D. Germline V gives CDR1 SNHLY, CDR2 FYNNEI. V lost 1 base and J 5 bases, leaving 8 bases between the germline ends. This CDR3 has 13 residues. Here the CDR3 DNA reads TGTGCCAGCAGTGAAGGGGTAGGGGAGACCCAGTACTTC. Protein product: CASSEGVGETQYF.

V is TRBV27 and J is TRBJ2-6; D is perhaps TRBD1 or TRBD2 (6 bases each). The germline V and J ends were trimmed by 2 bases and 2 bases, with 16 bases remaining between them. CDR1 is MNHEY, CDR2 SMNVEV, per germline (reference sequence). The CDR3 contains 18 residues. CDR3 nucleotide sequence: TGTGCCAGCAGTTTAGAGGTCTCCCGGGGGCCTGGGGCCAACGTCCTGACTTTC. Protein: CASSLEVSRGPGANVLTF.

The J gene is TRBJ2-7, the V gene TRBV6-5, with 9 bases identical to TRBD1. CDR1 is MNHEY and CDR2 is SVGAGI in the germline V gene. With 7 bases clipped from V and 3 bases from J, the junction kept 7 bases outside the gene matches. This CDR3 comprises 14 residues. CDR3 sequence: CASTHSGQGYEQYF. As DNA, the CDR3 is TGTGCCAGCACTCACTCGGGACAGGGCTACGAGCAGTACTTC.

This rearrangement joins TRBV6-2 or TRBV6-3 to TRBJ2-2; 8 bases match TRBD2. The germline V gene has CDR1 MNHEY and CDR2 SVGEGT. V shed 4 bases, J shed 1 base, and the junction held 8 bases outside the gene matches. CDR3 length: 17 amino acids. CDR3 nucleotides: TGTGCCAGCAGTTCCTTTATCGGGAGGGAGAACACCGGGGAGCTGTTTTTT. The encoded protein is CASSSFIGRENTGELFF.

The chain uses TRBV15 and TRBJ2-5; tentatively, D is TRBD1 (6 bases). V shed 0 bases and J shed 1 base, with 15 bases lying between them. CDR1 LNHNV and CDR2 YYDKDF come from the germline V gene (reference sequence). The CDR3 is 17 amino acids. In nucleotides, the CDR3 is TGTGCCACCAGCAGAGATCGAGTAGGGGGAATCCAAGAGACCCAGTACTTC. This gives the protein CATSRDRVGGIQETQYF.

The table lists this clonotype with many counts. The chain joins TRBV5-4 to TRBJ2-3; no definite D call. This CDR3 contains 13 residues. The germline V gene encodes CDR1 SGHNT and CDR2 YYREEE (reference sequence). Trimming shortened V by 0 bases and J by 4 bases, and 6 bases separated the two germline ends. The CDR3 nucleotides are TGTGCCAGCAGCTTGGGCCGTGCAGATACGCAGTATTTT. Translated, it gives CASSLGRADTQYF. Drawing the rest from reference TRBV5-4 and TRBJ2-3, the complete variable domain is ETGVTQSPTHLIKTRGQQVTLRCSSQSGHNTVSWYQQALGQGPQFIFQYYREEENGRGNFPPRFSGLQFPNYSSELNVNALELDDSALYLCASSLGRADTQYFGPGTRLTVL.

V and J are TRBV4-1 and TRBJ2-6; no clear D. This CDR3 is 17 amino acids long. Trimming pared 4 bases from V and 0 bases from J, leaving 13 bases between. Germline CDR1 is MGHRA and CDR2 is YSYEKL. The CDR3, as DNA: TGCGCCAGCAGCCCTGCGGAAGGAAGCTCTGGGGCCAACGTCCTGACTTTC. Amino acid sequence: CASSPAEGSSGANVLTF.

In this sample, this clonotype turned up a few times. The J gene is TRBJ2-7, the V gene TRBV18; TRBD1 matches 10 bases. The CDR3 consists of 15 residues. Germline trimming cut 3 bases from V and 6 bases from J; bases unmatched to any gene: 8. CDR1 is KGHSH, CDR2 LQKENI, per germline. DNA for the CDR3: TGTGCCAGCTCACCGTCGGGACAGGGGACGCGCGAGCAGTACTTC. The encoded protein is CASSPSGQGTREQYF.

The V gene is TRBV7-9, the J gene TRBJ2-7; 11 nucleotides match TRBD2. Germline V gene lookup returns CDR1 SEHNR and CDR2 FQNEAQ (reference sequence). The junction had 5 bases not matched to a gene; V was cut back by 3 bases and J by 1 base. The CDR3 has 16 amino acids. This chain's CDR3 is CASSFPLAGGSYEQYF. The CDR3 DNA sequence: TGTGCCAGCAGCTTTCCTCTAGCGGGAGGATCCTACGAGCAGTACTTC. The full variable domain, with the rest looked up from reference TRBV7-9 and TRBJ2-7, is DTGVSQNPRHKITKRGQNVTFRCDPISEHNRLYWYRQTLGQGPEFLTYFQNEAQLEKSRLLSDRFSAERPKGSFSTLEIQRTEQGDSAMYLCASSFPLAGGSYEQYFGPGTRLTVT.

This clonotype has only a few counts. This chain links TRBV9 with TRBJ2-1; D gene ambiguous. The germline V gene has CDR1 SGDLS and CDR2 YYNGEE. Trimming removed 4 bases from V and 4 bases from J, with 6 bases in between. This CDR3 region has 12 residues. The CDR3 loop reads CASSRTYNEQFF. Here the CDR3 DNA reads TGTGCCAGCAGCAGAACATACAATGAGCAGTTCTTC.

The chain is built from TRBV7-2 and TRBJ1-2; D perhaps matches TRBD1 (5 bases). CDR1 is SGHTA and CDR2 is FQGNSA in the germline V gene. Trimming pared 7 bases from V and 4 bases from J, leaving 10 bases between. This CDR3 comprises 12 residues. DNA for the CDR3: TGTGCCAGCATGGCAGGGCCCTATGGCTACACCTTC. Its translation: CASMAGPYGYTF.

The chain links TRBV7-9 to TRBJ1-6, with D possibly being TRBD1 (5 bases). There are 14 residues in the CDR3. Trimming cost V 4 bases and J 12 bases, with 16 bases left between them. CDR1 is SEHNR, CDR2 FQNEAQ, per germline (reference sequence). For the CDR3, the DNA is TGTGCCAGCAGCTATGATGGGGGAATCGGACCCCTCCACTTT. Translating gives CASSYDGGIGPLHF.

The genes are TRBV20-1 and TRBJ2-7, with D possibly matching TRBD1 (5 bases). Germline CDR1 reads DFQATT; CDR2 reads SNEGSKA (reference sequence). The CDR3 sequence is 14 residues long. V gave up 3 bases and J gave up 0 bases, with 12 bases separating them. The CDR3 loop is CSASPDSNSYEQYF. CDR3 nucleotide sequence: TGCAGTGCTAGTCCCGACAGCAACTCCTACGAGCAGTACTTC.

This clonotype was observed a few times. The rearrangement joins TRBV7-8 to TRBJ2-3, with D hard to call. Germline CDR1 is SGHVS and CDR2 is FQNEAQ. The CDR3 sequence is 14 residues long. V dropped 6 bases and J dropped 2 bases, with 12 bases sitting between them. The CDR3 region has the DNA TGTGCCAGCAGTGCTTTGCTGTTCACAGATACGCAGTATTTT. Its protein is CASSALLFTDTQYF. Full variable domain (outside the CDR3, taken from reference TRBV7-8 and TRBJ2-3): GAGVSQSPRYKVAKRGQDVALRCDPISGHVSLFWYQQALGQGPEFLTYFQNEAQLDKSGLPSDRFFAERPEGSVSTLKIQRTQQEDSAVYLCASSALLFTDTQYFGPGTRLTVL.